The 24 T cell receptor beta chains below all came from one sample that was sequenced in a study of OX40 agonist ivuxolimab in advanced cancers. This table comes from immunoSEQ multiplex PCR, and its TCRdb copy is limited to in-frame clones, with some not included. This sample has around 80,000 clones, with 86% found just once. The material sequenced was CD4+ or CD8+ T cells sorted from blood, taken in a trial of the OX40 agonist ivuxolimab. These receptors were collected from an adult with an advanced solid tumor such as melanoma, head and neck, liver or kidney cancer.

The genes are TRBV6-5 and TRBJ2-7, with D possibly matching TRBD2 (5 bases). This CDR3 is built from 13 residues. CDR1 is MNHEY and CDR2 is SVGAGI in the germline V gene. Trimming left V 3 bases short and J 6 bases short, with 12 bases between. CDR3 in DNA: TGTGCCAGCAGTTATCGGGGTTTGGGCGAGCAGTACTTC. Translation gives CASSYRGLGEQYF.

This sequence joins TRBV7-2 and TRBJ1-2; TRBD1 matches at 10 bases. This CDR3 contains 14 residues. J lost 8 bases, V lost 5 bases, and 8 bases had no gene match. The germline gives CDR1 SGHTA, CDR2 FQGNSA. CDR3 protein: CASSTRQGARGYTF. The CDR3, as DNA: TGTGCCAGCAGCACCCGACAGGGGGCCCGCGGCTACACCTTC.

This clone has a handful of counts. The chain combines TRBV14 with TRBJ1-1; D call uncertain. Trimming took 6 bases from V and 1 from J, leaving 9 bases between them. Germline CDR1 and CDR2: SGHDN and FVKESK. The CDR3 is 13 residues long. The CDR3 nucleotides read TGTGCCAGCAGAAGAGAAGCGAACACTGAAGCTTTCTTT. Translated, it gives CASRREANTEAFF.

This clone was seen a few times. The CDR3, as DNA: TGTGCCAGCAGCTTAGGCGGGGACAGAGCAGAGGTC. It is translated as CASSLGGDRAEV. The J gene is TRBJ2-7, the V gene TRBV7-9; a weak D match, TRBD1 (7 bases). This CDR3 is built from 12 residues. Germline CDR1 is SEHNR and CDR2 is FQNEAQ (reference sequence).

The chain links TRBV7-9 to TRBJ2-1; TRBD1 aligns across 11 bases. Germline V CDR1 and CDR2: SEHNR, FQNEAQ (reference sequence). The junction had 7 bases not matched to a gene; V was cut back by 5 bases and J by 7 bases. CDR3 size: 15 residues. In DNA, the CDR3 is TGTGCCAGCAGCGAGCGGGACAGGGGGGTAAATGAGCAGTTCTTC. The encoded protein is CASSERDRGVNEQFF. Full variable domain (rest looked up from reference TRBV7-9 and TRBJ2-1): DTGVSQNPRHKITKRGQNVTFRCDPISEHNRLYWYRQTLGQGPEFLTYFQNEAQLEKSRLLSDRFSAERPKGSFSTLEIQRTEQGDSAMYLCASSERDRGVNEQFFGPGTRLTVL.

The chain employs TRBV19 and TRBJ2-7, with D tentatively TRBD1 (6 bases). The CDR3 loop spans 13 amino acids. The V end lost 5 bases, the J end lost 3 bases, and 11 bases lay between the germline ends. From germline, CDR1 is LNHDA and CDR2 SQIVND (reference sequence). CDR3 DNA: TGTGCCAGTAGTGGGCAGGGGATCTACGAGCAGTACTTC. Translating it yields CASSGQGIYEQYF.

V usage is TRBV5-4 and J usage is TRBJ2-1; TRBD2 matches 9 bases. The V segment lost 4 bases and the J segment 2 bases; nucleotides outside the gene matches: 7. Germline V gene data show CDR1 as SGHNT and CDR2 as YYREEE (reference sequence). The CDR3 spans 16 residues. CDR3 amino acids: CASSPTAGGPYNEQFF. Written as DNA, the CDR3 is TGTGCCAGCAGCCCCACAGCGGGGGGTCCCTACAATGAGCAGTTCTTC.

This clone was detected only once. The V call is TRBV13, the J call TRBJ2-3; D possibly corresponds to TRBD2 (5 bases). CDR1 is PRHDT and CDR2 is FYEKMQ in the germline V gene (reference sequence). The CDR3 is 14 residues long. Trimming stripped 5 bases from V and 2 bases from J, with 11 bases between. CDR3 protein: CASSLSVPTDTQYF. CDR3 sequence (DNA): TGTGCCAGCAGCCTTAGCGTCCCCACAGATACGCAGTATTTT.

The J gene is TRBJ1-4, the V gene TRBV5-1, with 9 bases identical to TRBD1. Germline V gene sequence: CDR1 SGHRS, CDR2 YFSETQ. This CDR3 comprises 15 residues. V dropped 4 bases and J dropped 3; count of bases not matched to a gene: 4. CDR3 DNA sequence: TGCGCCAGCAGCGAACAGGGGGCATCTAATGAAAAACTGTTTTTT. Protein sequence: CASSEQGASNEKLFF.

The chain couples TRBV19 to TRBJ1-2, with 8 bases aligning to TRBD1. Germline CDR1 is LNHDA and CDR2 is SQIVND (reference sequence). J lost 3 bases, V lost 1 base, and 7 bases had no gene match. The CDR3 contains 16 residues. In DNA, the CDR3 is TGTGCCAGTAGTATAGGCCAGGGGGCTGGCTACTATGGCTACACCTTC. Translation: CASSIGQGAGYYGYTF. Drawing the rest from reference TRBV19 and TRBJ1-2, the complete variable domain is DGGITQSPKYLFRKEGQNVTLSCEQNLNHDAMYWYRQDPGQGLRLIYYSQIVNDFQKGDIAEGYSVSREKKESFPLTVTSAQKNPTAFYLCASSIGQGAGYYGYTFGSGTRLTVV.

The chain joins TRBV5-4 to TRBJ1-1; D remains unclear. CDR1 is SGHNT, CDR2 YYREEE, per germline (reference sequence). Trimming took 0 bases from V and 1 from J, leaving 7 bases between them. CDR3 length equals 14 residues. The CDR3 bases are TGTGCCAGCAGCTTGGCCCGGGGGAACACTGAAGCTTTCTTT. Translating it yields CASSLARGNTEAFF.

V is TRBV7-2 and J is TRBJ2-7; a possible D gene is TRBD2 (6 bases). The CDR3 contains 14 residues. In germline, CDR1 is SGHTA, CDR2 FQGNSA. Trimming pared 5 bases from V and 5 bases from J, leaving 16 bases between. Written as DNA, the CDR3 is TGTGCCAGCAGCCCCCGGAGGGGCATCAACGAGCAGTACTTC. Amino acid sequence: CASSPRRGINEQYF.

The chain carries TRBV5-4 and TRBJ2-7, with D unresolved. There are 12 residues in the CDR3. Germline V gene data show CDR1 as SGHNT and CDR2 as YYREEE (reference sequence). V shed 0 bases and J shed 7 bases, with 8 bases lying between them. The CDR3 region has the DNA TGTGCCAGCAGCTTGGGGTTGGGGGAGCAGTACTTC. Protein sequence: CASSLGLGEQYF.

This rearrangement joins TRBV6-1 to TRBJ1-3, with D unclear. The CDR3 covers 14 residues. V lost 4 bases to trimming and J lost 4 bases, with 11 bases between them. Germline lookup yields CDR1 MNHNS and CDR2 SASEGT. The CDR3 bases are TGTGCCAGCAGTGTTTACGAGACGGGAAACACCATATATTTT. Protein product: CASSVYETGNTIYF.

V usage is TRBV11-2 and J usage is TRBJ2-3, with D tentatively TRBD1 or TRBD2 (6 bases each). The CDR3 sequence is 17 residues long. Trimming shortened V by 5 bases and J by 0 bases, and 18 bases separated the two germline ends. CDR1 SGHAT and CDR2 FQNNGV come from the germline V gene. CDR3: CASSRPPGGGSTDTQYF. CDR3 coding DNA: TGTGCCAGCAGCCGCCCCCCCGGGGGCGGGAGCACAGATACGCAGTATTTT.

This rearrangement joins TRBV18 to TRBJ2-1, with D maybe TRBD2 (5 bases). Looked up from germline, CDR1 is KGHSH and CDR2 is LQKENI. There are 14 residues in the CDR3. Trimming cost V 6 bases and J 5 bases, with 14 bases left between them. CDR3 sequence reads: CASSRTDGNNEQFF. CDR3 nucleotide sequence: TGTGCCAGCTCCCGGACGGACGGGAACAATGAGCAGTTCTTC. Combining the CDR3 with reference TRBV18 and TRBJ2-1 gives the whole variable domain NAGVMQNPRHLVRRRGQEARLRCSPMKGHSHVYWYRQLPEEGLKFMVYLQKENIIDESGMPKERFSAEFPKEGPSILRIQQVVRGDSAAYFCASSRTDGNNEQFFGPGTRLTVL.

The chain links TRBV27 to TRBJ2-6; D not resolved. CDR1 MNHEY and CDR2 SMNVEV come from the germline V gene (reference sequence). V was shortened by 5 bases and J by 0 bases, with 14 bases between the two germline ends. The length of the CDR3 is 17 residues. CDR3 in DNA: TGTGCCAGCAGTCCAGACATGTACCTCTCTGGGGCCAACGTCCTGACTTTC. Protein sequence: CASSPDMYLSGANVLTF. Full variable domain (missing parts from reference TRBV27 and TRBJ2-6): EAQVTQNPRYLITVTGKKLTVTCSQNMNHEYMSWYRQDPGLGLRQIYYSMNVEVTDKGDVPEGYKVSRKEKRNFPLILESPSPNQTSLYFCASSPDMYLSGANVLTFGAGSRLTVL.

CDR3 coding DNA: TGTGCCAGCAGCTTCGGGGGGGTCTACAATGAGCAGTTCTTC. It encodes CASSFGGVYNEQFF. The chain couples TRBV5-4 to TRBJ2-1; 8 nucleotides line up with TRBD2. In germline, CDR1 is SGHNT, CDR2 YYREEE (reference sequence). V was pared by 2 bases and J by 3 bases, with 1 base of the junction left unmatched. The CDR3 spans 14 residues.

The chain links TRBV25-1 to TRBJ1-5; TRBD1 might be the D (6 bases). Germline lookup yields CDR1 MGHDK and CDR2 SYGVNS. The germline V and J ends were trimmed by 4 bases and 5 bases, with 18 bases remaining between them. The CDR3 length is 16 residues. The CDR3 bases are TGTGCCAGCAGTGGGGGGCAGGGGCTCTCCGATCAGCCCCAGCATTTT. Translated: CASSGGQGLSDQPQHF.

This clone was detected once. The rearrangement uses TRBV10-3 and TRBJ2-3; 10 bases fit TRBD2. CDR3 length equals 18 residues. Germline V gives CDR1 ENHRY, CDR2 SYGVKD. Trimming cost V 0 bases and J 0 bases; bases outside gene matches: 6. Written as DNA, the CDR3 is TGTGCCATCAGTGAGTCCTCGACTAGCGGGCCCAGCACAGATACGCAGTATTTT. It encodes CAISESSTSGPSTDTQYF.

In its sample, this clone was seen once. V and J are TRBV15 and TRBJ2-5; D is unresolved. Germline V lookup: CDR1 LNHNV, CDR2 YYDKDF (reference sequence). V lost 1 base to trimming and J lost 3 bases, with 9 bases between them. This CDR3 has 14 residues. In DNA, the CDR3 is TGTGCCACCAGCAGAGGGGGTGGAAAAGAGACCCAGTACTTC. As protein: CATSRGGGKETQYF.

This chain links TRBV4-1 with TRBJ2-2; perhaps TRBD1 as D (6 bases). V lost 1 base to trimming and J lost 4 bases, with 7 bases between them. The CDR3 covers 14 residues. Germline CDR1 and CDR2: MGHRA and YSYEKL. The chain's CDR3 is CASSQGTATGELFF. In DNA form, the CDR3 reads TGCGCCAGCAGCCAAGGGACAGCCACCGGGGAGCTGTTTTTT.

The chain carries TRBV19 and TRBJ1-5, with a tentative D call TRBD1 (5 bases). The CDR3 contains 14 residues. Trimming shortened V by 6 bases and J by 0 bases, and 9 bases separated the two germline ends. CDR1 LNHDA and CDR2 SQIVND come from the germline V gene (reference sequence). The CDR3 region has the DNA TGTGCCAGTAGCGGGACCGATAGCAATCAGCCCCAGCATTTT. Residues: CASSGTDSNQPQHF.

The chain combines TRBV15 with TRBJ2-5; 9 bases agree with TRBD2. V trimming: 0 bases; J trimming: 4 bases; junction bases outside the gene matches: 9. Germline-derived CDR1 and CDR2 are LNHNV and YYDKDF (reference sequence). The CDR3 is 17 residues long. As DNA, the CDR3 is TGTGCCACCAGCAGAGATTTGGCTAGCGGGAAGCGAGAGACCCAGTACTTC. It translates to CATSRDLASGKRETQYF. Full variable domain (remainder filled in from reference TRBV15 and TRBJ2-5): DAMVIQNPRYQVTQFGKPVTLSCSQTLNHNVMYWYQQKSSQAPKLLFHYYDKDFNNEADTPDNFQSRRPNTSFCFLDIRSPGLGDTAMYLCATSRDLASGKRETQYFGPGTRLLVL.